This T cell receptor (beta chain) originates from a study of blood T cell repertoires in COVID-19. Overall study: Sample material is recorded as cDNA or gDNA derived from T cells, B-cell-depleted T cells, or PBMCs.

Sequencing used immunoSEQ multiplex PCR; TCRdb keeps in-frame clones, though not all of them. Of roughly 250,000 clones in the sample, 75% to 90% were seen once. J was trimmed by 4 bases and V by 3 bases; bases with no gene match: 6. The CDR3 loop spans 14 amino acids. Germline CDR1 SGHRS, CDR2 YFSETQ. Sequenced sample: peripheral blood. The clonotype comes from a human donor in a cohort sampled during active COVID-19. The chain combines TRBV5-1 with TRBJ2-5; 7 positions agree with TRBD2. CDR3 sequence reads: CASSWEGSGETQYF. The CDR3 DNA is TGCGCCAGCAGCTGGGAGGGGTCGGGAGAGACCCAGTACTTC.